This TCR beta chain was documented in a study of blood T cell repertoires in COVID-19 (dated by TCRdb to about 2020). For the wider study: Samples from collaborators originated in the United States, Italy and Spain and spanned both the acute and convalescent phases of COVID-19. The prospective study material was composed of cDNA or gDNA derived from T cells, B-cell-depleted T cells, or PBMCs. Subjects who had been exposed to COVID-19, were actively infected with it, or had recovered from it provided the deeply sampled blood TCRbeta repertoires that made up the dataset. A freely available public database, intended as a resource for researchers studying the immune response to SARS-CoV-2, is where the repertoires were released. The samples were drawn from the first 160 participants of the ongoing ImmuneRACE study and from more than 1,000 subjects provided by 6 global collaborators. Sample metadata almost always included a de-identified subject ID, COVID-19 status, age in years and sex. HLA class I and class II types, where available, came from metadata supplied by the sample provider rather than from assay-based typing.

The collaborating institutions used their own protocols to collect whole blood in K2EDTA tubes. For TCRbeta analysis, collaborator samples were shipped as frozen whole blood, as isolated PBMCs, or as DNA extracted from either sample type. With respect to this clone: The clone's antigen remains unknown. No quality values exist for individual bases; no much larger clone is one base distant.

The germline V and J ends show losses of 4 bases and 3 bases respectively, and no gene match explains 3 bases of the junction. The germline V gene yields MNHEY for CDR1 and SVGEGT for CDR2. Including the terminal cysteine and phenylalanine, the CDR3 comprises 13 residues. Only the CDR3 portion is preserved as DNA: 39 bases, with reading frame beginning at the first base. Paper-wide results and their limitations: The amount of clinical and demographic metadata varied by source and participant and was provided uncurated.

TCRbeta CDR3 regions were amplified from genomic DNA using the immunoSEQ Assay, a bias-controlled multiplex PCR. Turning to the authors' computational methods: Within the assay, amplification of reference gene primers was used to estimate how many nucleated cells each sample contained. Sequence reads were collapsed and filtered to measure the absolute abundance of every unique TCRbeta CDR3 rearrangement. For each sample, productive Simpson clonality was calculated as the square root of Simpson's diversity index over productive rearrangements. TCRdb holds this immuneACCESS table with in-frame rearrangements only. Some clones are missing; in checked studies, unresolved V genes explain under half, and the rest has no known cause. V, J and clone size reflect that table, while D and trimming were determined from the DNA. In all, the sample holds 180,000 or so clones, and about 80% of those were seen once. The top ten constitute just over 8.5% of the sample.

Recombination linked TRBV6-2 or TRBV6-3 to TRBJ2-7, with 7 junctional bases fitting TRBD1. The specimen was peripheral blood. This sequence originates from a woman in her fifties or sixties with active or convalescent COVID-19. The CDR3 protein is CASSLSGGYEQYF. The DNA is TGTGCCAGCAGTTTATCAGGGGGCTACGAGCAGTACTTC.